This T cell receptor beta chain is drawn from a study of CXCR3-negative and CXCR3-positive naive CD8 T cells. The TRB cDNA libraries were prepared by 5' RACE with UMI labels. TCRdb reprocessed the 5' RACE reads and keeps a single row for each CDR3 protein, giving no DNA. This sample carries about 41,000 distinct CDR3 sequences, with around 1.9% going to the ten biggest clones. Cells that were CD45RO-CCR7+CD27+CD95- constituted naive CD8+ T cells. CDR1 and CDR2 (germline): MNHEY, SMNVEV (reference sequence). This CDR3 comprises 13 residues. The rearrangement links TRBV27 to TRBJ2-7; TCRdb picks TRBD2, but there is no DNA to check that call. The sample was naive CXCR3- CD8+ T cells from blood. Subset described: CD45RO-CCR7+CD27+CD95- naive CD8+ T cells lacking CXCR3 (TNR3-). The clonotype was recovered from a human donor in good health. Some clones in this sample may be carry-over from other donors' samples. The CDR3 spells CASTAGGTYEQYF.